The rows below give T cell receptor beta chains drawn from one sample of a study of T cell responses to AZD1222 COVID-19 vaccine. Sequenced by immunoSEQ multiplex PCR; TCRdb stores in-frame clones only, minus some. Among just over 60,000 clones listed, 76% were seen once. The material sequenced was peripheral blood, taken on day 0 of AZD1222 vaccination. The receptors derive from an adult in good health. The CDR3 runs from the conserved cysteine through the conserved F or W. Each record gives: clone size, J gene, V gene, D gene, CDR3 protein, CDR3 DNA. A D gene is named only where the DNA matches it firmly. Some rows mark clone size as missing; the rest say once, few, many or name a class of expanded clone.

>NA|TRBJ2-1|TRBV15|TRBD2
CATSRTSGGRNNEQFF
TGTGCCACCAGCAGGACTAGCGGGGGCCGAAACAATGAGCAGTTCTTC
>NA|TRBJ1-1|TRBV9|NA
CASSYSGDGVTEAFF
TGTGCCAGCAGCTACTCAGGGGATGGTGTCACTGAAGCTTTCTTT
>NA|TRBJ1-6|TRBV13|NA
CASRSGTANSPLHF
TGTGCCAGCAGGTCCGGGACGGCTAATTCACCCCTCCACTTT
>NA|TRBJ2-1|TRBV7-9|NA
CASRLRESGHDEQFF
TGTGCCAGCAGACTGCGAGAATCGGGGCACGATGAGCAGTTCTTC
>NA|TRBJ1-1|TRBV2|NA
CASSPSRRGNTEAFF
TGTGCCAGCAGTCCAAGCAGAAGGGGGAACACTGAAGCTTTCTTT
>NA|TRBJ1-2|TRBV10-3|NA
CAIPVSDGYTF
TGTGCCATCCCGGTGAGCGATGGCTACACCTTC
>NA|TRBJ2-7|TRBV6-2/TRBV6-3|TRBD1
CASSYGDRGGYEQYF
TGTGCCAGCAGTTACGGGGACAGGGGCGGTTACGAGCAGTACTTC
>few|TRBJ1-6|TRBV24-1|NA
CADGGAKSPLHF
TGTGCCGACGGGGGGGCTAAGTCACCCCTCCACTTT
>NA|TRBJ2-1|TRBV19|NA
CASSLRDGDNEQFF
TGTGCCAGTAGTCTACGGGACGGCGACAATGAGCAGTTCTTC
>NA|TRBJ2-5|TRBV2|TRBD1
CASSAMWTGQETQYF
TGTGCCAGCAGTGCAATGTGGACAGGACAAGAGACCCAGTACTTC
>NA|TRBJ2-2|TRBV15|NA
CATGPGYIANTGELFF
TGTGCCACCGGACCGGGTTACATAGCGAACACCGGGGAGCTGTTTTTT
>NA|TRBJ1-5|TRBV6-2/TRBV6-3|NA
CASSYTGAWGNQPQHF
TGTGCCAGCAGTTACACCGGGGCGTGGGGCAATCAGCCCCAGCATTTT
>NA|TRBJ1-4|TRBV18|NA
CASSARGEKLFF
TGTGCCAGCTCAGCGAGGGGGGAAAAACTGTTTTTT
>once|TRBJ2-1|TRBV12-3/TRBV12-4|NA
CASSSDSNEQFF
TGTGCCAGCAGTTCGGACAGCAATGAGCAGTTCTTC
>NA|TRBJ1-1|TRBV6-5|TRBD1
CASRTDRGVTEAFF
TGTGCCAGCAGAACTGACAGGGGGGTTACTGAAGCTTTCTTT
>NA|TRBJ2-7|TRBV18|TRBD2
CASSPGREQYF
TGTGCCAGCTCACCCGGGAGGGAGCAGTACTTC
>few|TRBJ1-6|TRBV30|TRBD1
CAGKGASYNSPLHF
TGTGCCGGGAAGGGGGCATCCTATAATTCACCCCTCCACTTT
>few|TRBJ1-4|TRBV4-1|NA
CASSQGGLEGEKLFF
TGCGCCAGCAGCCAGGGGGGACTCGAGGGGGAAAAACTGTTTTTT
>NA|TRBJ1-1|TRBV19|TRBD1
CASSRDRVNTEAFF
TGTGCCAGTAGCCGGGACAGGGTGAACACTGAAGCTTTCTTT
>NA|TRBJ2-5|TRBV5-1|NA
CASSLTTGTRAETQYF
TGCGCCAGCAGCCTCACTACCGGGACGAGAGCTGAGACCCAGTACTTC
>NA|TRBJ1-1|TRBV19|NA
CASSILVATEAFF
TGTGCCAGTAGTATTCTCGTTGCCACTGAAGCTTTCTTT
>NA|TRBJ1-5|TRBV10-3|TRBD1
CAISEGWDRGNQPQHF
TGTGCCATCAGTGAGGGATGGGACAGGGGTAATCAGCCCCAGCATTTT
>few|TRBJ1-4|TRBV4-3|TRBD1
CASSQDIGTGGTNEKLFF
TGCGCCAGCAGCCAAGATATCGGGACAGGGGGGACGAATGAAAAACTGTTTTTT
>NA|TRBJ1-6|TRBV6-2/TRBV6-3|NA
CASSSRANNSPLHF
TGTGCCAGCAGTTCCCGGGCTAATAATTCACCCCTCCACTTT
>few|TRBJ1-1|TRBV18|NA
CASSPYGTPNTEAFF
TGTGCCAGCTCACCCTATGGGACACCGAACACTGAAGCTTTCTTT
>NA|TRBJ2-5|TRBV6-2/TRBV6-3|NA
CASSRDMGETQYF
TGTGCCAGCAGTAGGGACATGGGAGAGACCCAGTACTTC
>NA|TRBJ1-6|TRBV7-8|NA
CASSPQISYNSPLHF
TGTGCCAGCAGCCCCCAGATCTCCTATAATTCACCCCTCCACTTT
>NA|TRBJ2-1|TRBV6-1|TRBD2
CASSDPSGGLDNEQFF
TGTGCCAGCAGTGACCCGTCGGGGGGGCTGGACAATGAGCAGTTCTTC
>few|TRBJ2-7|TRBV11-2|TRBD2
CASTVTSGGYEQYF
TGTGCCAGCACCGTGACTAGCGGGGGCTACGAGCAGTACTTC
>NA|TRBJ1-5|TRBV6-2/TRBV6-3|NA
CASTPGALSNQPQHF
TGTGCCAGCACCCCTGGGGCCCTAAGCAATCAGCCCCAGCATTTT
>NA|TRBJ1-2|TRBV19|TRBD1
CASSDRGDGYTF
TGTGCCAGTAGCGACAGGGGCGATGGCTACACCTTC
>NA|TRBJ1-4|TRBV29-1|NA
CSVEDQQGLELFF
TGCAGCGTTGAAGATCAACAGGGTTTGGAACTGTTTTTT
>NA|TRBJ1-1|TRBV7-9|NA
CASSSAGWGNTEAFF
TGTGCCAGCAGCTCCGCAGGGTGGGGAAACACTGAAGCTTTCTTT
>NA|TRBJ1-4|TRBV7-2|NA
CASSLVRVTNEKLFF
TGTGCCAGCAGCTTAGTGAGGGTTACTAATGAAAAACTGTTTTTT
>few|TRBJ2-3|TRBV27|NA
CASSLPGSTDTQYF
TGTGCCAGCAGTTTGCCGGGGAGCACAGATACGCAGTATTTT
>NA|TRBJ1-3|TRBV7-2|NA
CASSPGAPNTIYF
TGTGCCAGCAGCCCCGGTGCCCCAAACACCATATATTTT
>NA|TRBJ2-2|TRBV4-3|NA
CASSQDRITGELFF
TGCGCCAGCAGCCAAGATCGGATCACCGGGGAGCTGTTTTTT
>NA|TRBJ1-2|TRBV10-3|NA
CAISTGTYGYTF
TGTGCCATCAGTACAGGGACCTATGGCTACACCTTC
>NA|TRBJ1-5|TRBV10-3|NA
CAISAAGDSNQPQHF
TGTGCCATCAGTGCCGCAGGGGATAGCAATCAGCCCCAGCATTTT
>few|TRBJ2-7|TRBV6-2/TRBV6-3|NA
CASSGTLSSYEQYF
TGTGCCAGCAGTGGGACTCTTAGCTCCTACGAGCAGTACTTC
>NA|TRBJ1-6|TRBV2|TRBD1
CASYSPQGANSPLHF
TGTGCCAGCTACTCCCCTCAGGGGGCCAATTCACCCCTCCACTTT
>NA|TRBJ1-6|TRBV24-1|NA
CATSDSSGAPLHF
TGTGCCACCAGTGATTCGAGCGGGGCACCCCTCCACTTT
>NA|TRBJ2-1|TRBV5-4|NA
CASSLDPRSSSYNEQFF
TGTGCCAGCAGCTTGGACCCCAGGTCCAGCTCCTACAATGAGCAGTTCTTC